This T cell receptor beta chain comes out of a study of blood T cell repertoires in COVID-19. Data came from immunoSEQ multiplex PCR; TCRdb stores just in-frame clones and leaves some out. The repertoire holds fewer than 450,000 clones, with 85% to 90% as singletons. Recruitment covered 20 to 25 US areas and drew participants whose ages spanned about 18 to 95 years. Sequences were obtained from PBMCs or T cells enriched from blood (not recorded which). This receptor was taken from a woman aged 18-29 years who had recovered from COVID-19.

CDR3 residues: CASGGQGPNTGELFF. The CDR3 DNA sequence: TGCGCCAGCGGGGGACAGGGCCCGAACACCGGGGAGCTGTTTTTT. This chain uses TRBV5-1 with TRBJ2-2; 9 nucleotides match TRBD1. This CDR3 spans 15 amino acids. Trimming cost V 7 bases and J 0 bases; bases outside gene matches: 4. CDR1 is SGHRS, CDR2 YFSETQ, per germline.